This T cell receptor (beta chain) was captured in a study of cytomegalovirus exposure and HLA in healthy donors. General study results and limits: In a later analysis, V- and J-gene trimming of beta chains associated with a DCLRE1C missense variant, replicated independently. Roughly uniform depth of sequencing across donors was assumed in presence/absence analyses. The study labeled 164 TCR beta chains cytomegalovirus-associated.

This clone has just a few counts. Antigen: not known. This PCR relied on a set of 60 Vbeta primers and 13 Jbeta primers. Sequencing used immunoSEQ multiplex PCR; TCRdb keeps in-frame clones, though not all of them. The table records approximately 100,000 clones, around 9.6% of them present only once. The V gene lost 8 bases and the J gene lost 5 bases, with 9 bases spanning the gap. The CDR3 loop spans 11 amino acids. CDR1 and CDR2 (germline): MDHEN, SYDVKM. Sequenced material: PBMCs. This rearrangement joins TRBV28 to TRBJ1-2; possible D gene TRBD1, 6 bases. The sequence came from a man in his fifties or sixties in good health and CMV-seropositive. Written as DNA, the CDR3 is TGTGCCAGCGGGGGCTTTTATGGCTACACCTTC. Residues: CASGGFYGYTF.